The present entry profiles one T cell receptor (beta chain) with its context. Antigen: not known. This sample is part of a study of T cell responses to AZD1222 COVID-19 vaccine. Whole-study results and caveats: Of spike-specific TCRs, nearly half reportedly target regions left unmutated in variants. Mostly white British, mostly female donors; authors suggested clonal diversity may be underestimated. There were repertoire samples only from the period after the peak T cell response.

The CDR3 consists of 16 residues. Germline values: CDR1 MDHEN, CDR2 SYDVKM. Trimming removed 5 bases from V and 0 bases from J; junction bases left unmatched: 8. Libraries were prepared by immunoSEQ multiplex PCR; TCRdb keeps only in-frame clonotypes and omits some of them. The top ten clones hold 15% of a sample with around 100,000 clones, about 83% of them seen once. The receptor was isolated from an adult in good health. The sample consisted of peripheral blood, taken on day 0 of AZD1222 vaccination. This chain connects TRBV28 to TRBJ1-2, with 8 bases that match TRBD1. Here the CDR3 DNA reads TGTGCCAGCAGTCCCTCGACAGGGGCGGCTAACTATGGCTACACCTTC. This sequence encodes CASSPSTGAANYGYTF.